This T cell receptor (beta chain) stems from a study of early T cells in non-severe SARS-CoV-2 infection. Study overall: Unpaired chains resulted from sequencing bulk RNA of unsorted whole blood. Study results and limitations: VDJdb matches were skewed toward anti-spike CD8 T cell responses.

A single record per CDR3 protein comes from TCRdb applying MiXCR to the 5' RACE reads. The repertoire includes roughly 50,000 distinct CDR3 sequences, roughly 7.8% of them detected once, and roughly a tenth sits in the top ten. By sample fraction, this clonotype is medium-sized. The antigen is unknown. From germline, CDR1 is MNHEY and CDR2 SMNVEV (reference sequence). CDR3 length equals 16 residues. J gave up 1 base and V 6 bases, and 10 bases lay outside the gene matches. The chain combines TRBV27 with TRBJ2-7; the match to TRBD1 covers 9 bases. Specimen: whole blood, collected at baseline. The sequence derives from an adult who was a healthcare worker with PCR-confirmed SARS-CoV-2 infection or an uninfected control (not recorded which). The CDR3 bases are TGTGCCAGCAGATATACCGGGACAGGGAGTTCCTACGAGCAGTACTTC. Protein: CASRYTGTGSSYEQYF.